A selection of T cell receptor beta chains follows, all from one sample in a study of blood T cell repertoires in COVID-19. Libraries were prepared by immunoSEQ multiplex PCR; TCRdb keeps only in-frame clonotypes and omits some of them. The sample carries 250,000 to 300,000 clones, roughly 90% recorded once. The specimen sequenced was PBMCs or T cells enriched from blood (not recorded which). The receptors stem from an older woman who had recovered from COVID-19. Each CDR3 is given with its conserved first and last residue. Each record gives: J gene, V gene, CDR3 protein.

>TRBJ1-2|TRBV5-1
CASSRDFTGLPYGYTF
>TRBJ2-5|TRBV5-1
CASAGASGQETQYF
>TRBJ2-3|TRBV5-1
CASSLDFRDTQYF
>TRBJ2-7|TRBV28
CASSLGQGEQYF
>TRBJ1-2|TRBV23-1
CASTDLESETNYGYTF
>TRBJ1-5|TRBV19
CASQGQGGSQPQHF
>TRBJ2-1|TRBV28
CASSSPSYNEQFF
>TRBJ1-5|TRBV28
CASSLVSGGQPQHF
>TRBJ1-5|TRBV24-1
CATSDGAGNSQPQHF
>TRBJ1-6|TRBV4-1
CASSQVLPSSYNSPLHF
>TRBJ2-1|TRBV7-6
CASSSRLQGLTYNEQFF
>TRBJ2-3|TRBV9
CASSVIDTDTQYF
>TRBJ1-2|TRBV9
CASSTSQSPAYGYTF
>TRBJ2-7|TRBV2
CASVWGTEQYF
>TRBJ2-4|TRBV13
CASSMVLDSFRNIQYF
>TRBJ1-4|TRBV28
CASSLGVGPAGTNEKLFF
>TRBJ2-7|TRBV28
CASRAGVEQYF
>TRBJ2-3|TRBV28
CASTDTDTQYF
>TRBJ1-4|TRBV30
CAWRPFQNEKLFF
>TRBJ1-2|TRBV19
CATSQRGLGYGYTF
>TRBJ2-5|TRBV9
CASSVGVATGGQETQYF
>TRBJ1-3|TRBV28
CASSLGAVGGNTIYF
>TRBJ1-2|TRBV29-1
CSAPADRAMGGYTF
>TRBJ1-1|TRBV10-3
CAISESSGGITEAFF
>TRBJ1-1|TRBV25-1
CASSDLRAHPLNTEAFF